These T cell receptor beta chains were read from a single sample in a study of T cell responses to AZD1222 COVID-19 vaccine. This table comes from immunoSEQ multiplex PCR, and its TCRdb copy is limited to in-frame clones, with some not included. The sample holds 150,000 to 200,000 clones, around 92% seen once. Sample: peripheral blood, taken on day 0 of AZD1222 vaccination. Every receptor here comes from an adult in good health. Both conserved end residues are part of each CDR3.

>TRBV12-1
CASSFVLCLGVTFYGYTF
>TRBV25-1
CASSDHQGNYEKLFF
>TRBV6-5
CASTGPIYGYTF
>TRBV19
CASKDRAQEKLFF
>TRBV4-1
CASSQVTGGTYEQYF
>TRBV19
CASGQGARTEAFF
>TRBV5-8
CASIRWLANSYEQYF
>TRBV1
CTGMGAEAFF
>TRBV5-1
CASSLGLARDGELFF
>TRBV4-1
CASSQGGQGSYEQYF
>TRBV15
CATSRVRQGPPEGYTF
>TRBV2
CASSEGRVGQPEQYF
>TRBV5-4
CASSLRAGTTDTQYF
>TRBV27
CASSSGLGYTF
>TRBV6-1
CASSEARGRQPQHF
>TRBV18
CASSPPGNEQFF
>TRBV5-1
CASSLRQGAPQETQYF
>TRBV19
CASSIGAQGPYGYTF
>TRBV6-2/TRBV6-3
CASSKTGVNTEAFF
>TRBV18
CASSPPLQDYGYTF
>TRBV7-2
CASSPGDYSYEQYF
>TRBV30
CAMDPVNTEAFF
>TRBV4-1
CASSQDFGYGYTF